This record covers a single T cell receptor (beta chain). Each CDR3 protein is one row after TCRdb ran MiXCR on the 5' RACE reads. The sample records around 370,000 distinct CDR3 sequences, roughly 9% being singletons. These data come from a study of identical twins. The CDR3 is 15 amino acids. CDR1 and CDR2 (germline): SGHAT, FQNNGV. With 3 bases removed from V and 7 bases from J, the gap between germline ends came to 16 bases. The TCR was taken from a woman aged 45-65 years in good health. Sequencing was done on a sample of naive T cells sorted from blood. The chain carries TRBV11-2 and TRBJ2-1; D uncertain. The CDR3: CASSFSASTGNEQFF. The CDR3 region has the DNA TGTGCCAGCAGCTTCTCGGCCTCCACTGGGAATGAGCAGTTCTTC.